Described below is a single TCR beta chain sequence and its context. Antigen unknown. This sample stems from a study of shared clonotypes between healthy human individuals. Whole-study context: Donors consisted of a couple of women and a few men between 18 and 49.

V was shortened by 6 bases and J by 5 bases, with 22 bases between the two germline ends. CDR1 is MNHEY and CDR2 is SMNVEV in the germline V gene (reference sequence). The CDR3 runs 17 residues. General observations from the study: Naive subsets tended to show greater estimated richness than memory subsets.

Sorted-subset replicate PCRs used 200 ng of genomic DNA. This amount corresponded to tens of thousands of T cell genomes. Sequencing was performed with immunoSEQ multiplex PCR; in TCRdb, only in-frame clones are kept and a portion is missing. The sample shows some 1.5 million clones, over 95% of them seen only once. Sequenced sample: naive CD4+ T cells sorted from blood. Subset specified: CD45RA+ positively selected. The TCR originated in a man aged 25 to 45 in good health. The genes are TRBV27 and TRBJ2-2, with a weak D call TRBD2 (6 bases). The CDR3 DNA reads TGTGCCAGCAGGCGACGGGGGAGTTTTGACTCGACCGGGGAGCTGTTTTTT. Translated: CASRRRGSFDSTGELFF.